The 4 T cell receptor beta chains reported below all come from one sample, sequenced in a study of Ad26.COV2.S vaccination and SARS-CoV-2 variants. Treatment of the sample: roughly 19 received Ad26.COV2.S at low or high dose, single or two shots; roughly five received placebo; per-sample allocation not given. At day 63 after the first vaccine or placebo injection, samples were drawn. Repertoires were generated with immunoSEQ multiplex PCR, while TCRdb's copy carries only in-frame clones and drops some. The sample records about 320,000 clones, around 85% being singletons. Material: peripheral blood, obtained in a trial of Ad26.COV2.S vaccine versus placebo. The receptor source for this set is a person between 18 and 65 years old who received the Ad26.COV2.S COVID-19 vaccine or a placebo.

This chain connects TRBV5-8 to TRBJ1-2, with D maybe TRBD1 (5 bases). The CDR3 is 15 residues long. V lost 3 bases and J 5 bases, leaving 17 bases between the germline ends. Per germline, CDR1 SGHTS and CDR2 YDEGEE. CDR3 residues: CASSSAGTVIYGYTF. CDR3 DNA: TGTGCCAGCAGCTCTGCCGGGACGGTTATTTATGGCTACACCTTC.

The rearrangement uses TRBV6-5 and TRBJ1-2; D possibly corresponds to TRBD1 (5 bases). The CDR3 length is 14 residues. Trimming took 6 bases from V and 2 from J, leaving 13 bases between them. The V gene's germline CDR1 is MNHEY and CDR2 SVGAGI. The CDR3 loop reads CASRGDVRNYGYTF. As DNA, the CDR3 is TGTGCCAGCAGGGGGGACGTGAGAAACTATGGCTACACCTTC.

This rearrangement joins TRBV11-3 to TRBJ1-1; 8 bases map to TRBD1. The CDR3 sequence is 15 residues long. Germline V gene data show CDR1 as SGHNT and CDR2 as YENEEA. The ends lost 5 bases at V and 1 base at J; junction bases unmatched: 6. CDR3 amino acids: CASSTGQGPNTEAFF. Here the CDR3 DNA reads TGTGCCAGCAGCACCGGACAGGGACCGAACACTGAAGCTTTCTTT.

This clone was counted a single time. The chain carries TRBV6-1 and TRBJ2-7; D not certain. CDR1 and CDR2 (germline): MNHNS, SASEGT. The CDR3 has 13 amino acids. V was pared by 3 bases and J by 9 bases, with 15 bases between. CDR3 in DNA: TGTGCCAGCAGTGATAACGCGCCCCCCGGGCAGTACTTC. Amino acids: CASSDNAPPGQYF.